This TCR beta chain derives from a study of identical twins. For this clonotype: A much more abundant neighbour one base away suggests this may be a read error.

Every donor was a healthy Caucasian. The length of the CDR3 is 14 residues. The germline V gene has CDR1 LNHDA and CDR2 SQIVND (reference sequence). A universal primer site was created by template switching, with the cDNA bearing unique molecular identifiers. TCRdb re-called the 5' RACE reads with MiXCR, one entry per CDR3 protein. This sample has 410,000 or so distinct CDR3 sequences, with about a fifth found just once. Input material: naive T cells sorted from blood. V usage is TRBV19 and J usage is TRBJ2-7; 11 positions match TRBD2. This clonotype was sampled from a man aged 50 to 60 in good health. CDR3 in amino acids: CDSSRLAGRYEQYF. CDR3 nucleotide sequence: TGTGACAGTAGTCGACTAGCGGGGAGATACGAGCAGTACTTC.